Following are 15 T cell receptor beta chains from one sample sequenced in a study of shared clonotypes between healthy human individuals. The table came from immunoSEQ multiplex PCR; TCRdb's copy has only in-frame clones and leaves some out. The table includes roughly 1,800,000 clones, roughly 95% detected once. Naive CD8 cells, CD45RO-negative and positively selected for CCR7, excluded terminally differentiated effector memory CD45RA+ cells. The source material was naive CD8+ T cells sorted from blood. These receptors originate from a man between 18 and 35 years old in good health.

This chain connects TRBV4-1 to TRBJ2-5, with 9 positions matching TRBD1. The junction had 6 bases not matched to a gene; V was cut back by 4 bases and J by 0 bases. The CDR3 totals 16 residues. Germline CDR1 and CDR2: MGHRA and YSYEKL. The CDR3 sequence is CASSLSGQGDQETQYF. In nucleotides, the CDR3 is TGCGCCAGCAGCCTTTCGGGACAGGGTGACCAAGAGACCCAGTACTTC.

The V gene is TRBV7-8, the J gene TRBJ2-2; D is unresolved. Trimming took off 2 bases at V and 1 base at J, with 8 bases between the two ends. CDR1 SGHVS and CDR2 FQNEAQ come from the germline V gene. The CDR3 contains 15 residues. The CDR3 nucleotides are TGTGCCAGCAGCTTAAGGTCAGGGAACACCGGGGAGCTGTTTTTT. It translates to CASSLRSGNTGELFF. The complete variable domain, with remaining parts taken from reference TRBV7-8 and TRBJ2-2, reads GAGVSQSPRYKVAKRGQDVALRCDPISGHVSLFWYQQALGQGPEFLTYFQNEAQLDKSGLPSDRFFAERPEGSVSTLKIQRTQQEDSAVYLCASSLRSGNTGELFFGEGSRLTVL.

The CDR3 spells CAWRGDGDEKLFF. The CDR3 DNA follows: TGTGCCTGGAGAGGGGATGGGGATGAAAAACTGTTTTTT. The chain recombines TRBV30 with TRBJ1-4, with a possible D match to TRBD1 (5 bases). Between the trimmed V and J ends, which lost 3 bases and 6 bases, there was a span of 11 bases. This CDR3 has 13 amino acids. Germline CDR1 GTSNPN, CDR2 SVGIG (reference sequence).

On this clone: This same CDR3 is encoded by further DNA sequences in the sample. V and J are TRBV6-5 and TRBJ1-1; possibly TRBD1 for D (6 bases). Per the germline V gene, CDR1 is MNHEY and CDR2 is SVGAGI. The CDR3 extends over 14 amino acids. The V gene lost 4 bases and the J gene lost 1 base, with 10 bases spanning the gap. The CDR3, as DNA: TGTGCCAGCAGTTCGGAGACAGGGAACACTGAAGCTTTCTTT. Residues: CASSSETGNTEAFF.

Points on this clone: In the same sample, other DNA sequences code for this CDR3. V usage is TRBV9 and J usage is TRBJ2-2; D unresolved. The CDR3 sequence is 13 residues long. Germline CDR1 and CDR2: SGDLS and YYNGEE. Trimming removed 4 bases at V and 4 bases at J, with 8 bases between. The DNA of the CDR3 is TGTGCCAGCAGCACCTCCGGCACCGGGGAGCTGTTTTTT. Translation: CASSTSGTGELFF.

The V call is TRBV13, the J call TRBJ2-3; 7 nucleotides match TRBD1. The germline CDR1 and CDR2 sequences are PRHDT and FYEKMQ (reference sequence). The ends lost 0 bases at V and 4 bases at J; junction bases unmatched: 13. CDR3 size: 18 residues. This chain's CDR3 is CASSLGLGDRERADTQYF. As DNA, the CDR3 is TGTGCCAGCAGCTTAGGCCTAGGAGACAGGGAGAGGGCAGATACGCAGTATTTT.

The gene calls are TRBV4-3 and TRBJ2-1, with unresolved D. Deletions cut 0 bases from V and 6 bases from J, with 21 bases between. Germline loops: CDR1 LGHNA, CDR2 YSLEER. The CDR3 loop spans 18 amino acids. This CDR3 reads CASSQDRPNLPLSNEQFF. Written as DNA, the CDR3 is TGCGCCAGCAGCCAAGATCGACCTAACCTACCTCTGTCCAATGAGCAGTTCTTC.

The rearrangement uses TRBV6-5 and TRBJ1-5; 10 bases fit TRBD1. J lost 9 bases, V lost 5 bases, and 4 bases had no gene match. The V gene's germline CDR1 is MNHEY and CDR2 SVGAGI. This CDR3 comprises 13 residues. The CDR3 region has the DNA TGTGCCAGCAGTCCGGGACAGGGGAGGCCCCAGCATTTT. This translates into CASSPGQGRPQHF.

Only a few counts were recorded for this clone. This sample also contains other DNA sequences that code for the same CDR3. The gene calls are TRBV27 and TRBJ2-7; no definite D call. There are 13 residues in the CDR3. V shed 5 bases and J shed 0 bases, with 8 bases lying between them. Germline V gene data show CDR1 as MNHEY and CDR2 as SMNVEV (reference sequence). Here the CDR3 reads CASSLQSSYEQYF. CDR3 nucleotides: TGTGCCAGCAGTCTCCAAAGCTCCTACGAGCAGTACTTC.

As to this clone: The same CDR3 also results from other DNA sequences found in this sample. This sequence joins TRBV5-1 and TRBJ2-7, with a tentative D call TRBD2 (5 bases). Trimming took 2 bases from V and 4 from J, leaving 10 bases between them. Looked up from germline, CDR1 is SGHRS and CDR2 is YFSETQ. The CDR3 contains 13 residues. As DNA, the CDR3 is TGCGCCAGCAGCTTCGGGGTTGGGTACGAGCAGTACTTC. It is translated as CASSFGVGYEQYF.

The CDR3 DNA is TGTGCCACCAGCGTTTCCGGGACAGGGGTTGAGCCCCAGCATTTT. Translating gives CATSVSGTGVEPQHF. The chain is built from TRBV15 and TRBJ1-5; 10 positions agree with TRBD1. Germline loops: CDR1 LNHNV, CDR2 YYDKDF (reference sequence). The CDR3 is 15 residues long. The ends lost 5 bases at V and 8 bases at J; junction bases unmatched: 9.

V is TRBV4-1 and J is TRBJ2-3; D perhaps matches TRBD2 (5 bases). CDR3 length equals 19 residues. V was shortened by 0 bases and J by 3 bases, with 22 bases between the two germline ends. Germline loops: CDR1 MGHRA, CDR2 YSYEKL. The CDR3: CASSQDRRVDHLGTDTQYF. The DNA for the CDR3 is TGCGCCAGCAGCCAAGATAGGCGGGTAGATCACCTCGGGACAGATACGCAGTATTTT.

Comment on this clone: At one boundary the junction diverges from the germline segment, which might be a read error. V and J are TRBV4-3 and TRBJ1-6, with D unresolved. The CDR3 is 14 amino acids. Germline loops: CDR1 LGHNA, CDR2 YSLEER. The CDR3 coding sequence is TGCGCCAGCAGCCAAGACAGGACGAATTCATCCCTCCACTTT. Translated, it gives CASSQDRTNSSLHF.

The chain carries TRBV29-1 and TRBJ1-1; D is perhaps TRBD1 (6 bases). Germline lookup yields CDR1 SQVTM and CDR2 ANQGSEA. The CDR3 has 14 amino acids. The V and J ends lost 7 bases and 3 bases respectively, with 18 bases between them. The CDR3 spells CSGTGLVGDTEAFF. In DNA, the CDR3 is TGCAGCGGTACAGGGTTGGTGGGCGACACTGAAGCTTTCTTT.

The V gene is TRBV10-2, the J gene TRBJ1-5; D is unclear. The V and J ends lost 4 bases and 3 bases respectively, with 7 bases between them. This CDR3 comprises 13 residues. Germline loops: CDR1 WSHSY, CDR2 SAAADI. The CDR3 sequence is CASSVDVNQPQHF. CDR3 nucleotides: TGCGCCAGCAGTGTTGATGTCAATCAGCCCCAGCATTTT.